This is a list of T cell receptor beta chains from one sample in a study of Graves' ophthalmopathy and Graves' hyperthyroidism. TCRdb recomputed calls from the multiplex PCR reads with MiXCR, one row per CDR3 protein. The profile shows almost 400,000 distinct CDR3 sequences, around 16% of them singletons. Sequencing used peripheral blood. These receptors all stem from a woman younger than 35 with Graves' ophthalmopathy. Both conserved end residues are part of each CDR3. Each record gives: clone size, J gene, V gene, D gene, CDR3 protein, CDR3 DNA. D genes are given only for firm matches. Rows give clone size only sometimes, using once, few, many, or a class for an expanded clone.

size: few; J: TRBJ1-1; V: TRBV10-2; D: -; CDR3: CASRQGGRGGIPEAFF; DNA: TGCGCCAGCAGACAGGGTGGTAGAGGTGGAATACCTGAAGCTTTCTTT
size: many; J: TRBJ1-6; V: TRBV6-5; D: -; CDR3: CASSYSPGSLPLHF; DNA: TGTGCCAGCAGTTACTCGCCAGGGAGTTTACCCCTCCACTTT
size: many; J: TRBJ2-2; V: TRBV28; D: TRBD2; CDR3: CASSFAGVLGELFF; DNA: TGTGCCAGCAGTTTCGCGGGGGTTCTCGGGGAGCTGTTTTTT
size: many; J: TRBJ2-7; V: TRBV28; D: -; CDR3: CASSFSPLAIIPYEQYF; DNA: TGTGCCAGCAGTTTTTCCCCTCTAGCGATTATTCCCTACGAGCAGTACTTC
size: many; J: TRBJ2-4; V: TRBV27; D: TRBD1; CDR3: CASSPGQGLAKNIQYF; DNA: TGTGCCAGCAGTCCCGGACAGGGTCTCGCCAAAAACATTCAGTACTTC
size: few; J: TRBJ2-7; V: TRBV6-1; D: TRBD2; CDR3: CASRNSGRGDEQYF; DNA: TGTGCCAGCAGAAATAGCGGGAGAGGGGACGAGCAGTACTTC
size: many; J: TRBJ2-7; V: TRBV29-1; D: -; CDR3: CSVESLSYEQYF; DNA: TGCAGCGTTGAATCACTATCCTACGAGCAGTACTTC
size: many; J: TRBJ1-3; V: TRBV6-4; D: TRBD1; CDR3: CASAPRRQGAFSGNTIYF; DNA: TGTGCCAGCGCCCCTCGGAGACAGGGGGCCTTCTCTGGAAACACCATATATTTT
size: many; J: TRBJ2-5; V: TRBV6-2/TRBV6-3; D: -; CDR3: CASSYLDAEGSRGTQYF; DNA: TGTGCCAGCAGTTACTTGGATGCGGAGGGCTCGAGGGGGACCCAGTACTTC
size: many; J: TRBJ1-5; V: TRBV6-5; D: TRBD1; CDR3: CASTQLTGNYQPQHF; DNA: TGTGCCAGCACCCAGCTGACAGGGAACTATCAGCCCCAGCATTTT
size: -; J: TRBJ2-7; V: TRBV4-2; D: TRBD2; CDR3: CASSQEGVAGGTYEQYF; DNA: TGTGCCAGCAGCCAAGAAGGGGTGGCGGGAGGGACCTACGAGCAGTACTTC
size: many; J: TRBJ2-7; V: TRBV7-2; D: TRBD1; CDR3: CASSPSGQGAGEQYF; DNA: TGTGCCAGCAGCCCGTCGGGACAGGGGGCTGGCGAGCAGTACTTC
size: many; J: TRBJ2-5; V: TRBV10-3; D: -; CDR3: CAISEGRGQGWRETQYF; DNA: TGTGCCATCAGTGAGGGACGAGGGCAGGGCTGGCGAGAGACCCAGTACTTC
size: many; J: TRBJ2-5; V: TRBV6-2/TRBV6-3; D: -; CDR3: CASSRGTETETQYF; DNA: TGTGCCAGCAGCCGCGGGACAGAAACAGAGACCCAGTACTTC
size: many; J: TRBJ1-2; V: TRBV6-5; D: -; CDR3: CASSYSSSPVGYTF; DNA: TGTGCCAGCAGTTACTCGAGTAGTCCGGTCGGCTACACCTTC
size: few; J: TRBJ2-2; V: TRBV9; D: -; CDR3: CASSVAYRGFDFSGELFF; DNA: TGTGCCAGCAGCGTAGCTTATCGAGGGTTTGACTTTTCCGGGGAGCTGTTTTTT
size: many; J: TRBJ1-1; V: TRBV27; D: -; CDR3: CASSYSAGLGTEAFF; DNA: TGTGCCAGCAGTTACTCCGCAGGGTTGGGCACTGAAGCTTTCTTT
size: -; J: TRBJ2-7; V: TRBV28; D: TRBD2; CDR3: CASSLQRLAGETYEQYF; DNA: TGTGCCAGCAGTTTACAACGACTAGCGGGAGAAACCTACGAGCAGTACTTC
size: many; J: TRBJ2-7; V: TRBV30; D: -; CDR3: CAWSVSDKREQYF; DNA: TGTGCCTGGAGTGTTTCCGACAAGAGGGAGCAGTACTTC
size: many; J: TRBJ1-2; V: TRBV3-1; D: TRBD1; CDR3: CASSLGQRYGYTF; DNA: TGTGCCAGCAGCCTGGGACAGCGCTATGGCTACACCTTC
size: -; J: TRBJ1-1; V: TRBV12-3/TRBV12-4; D: TRBD1; CDR3: CASSVDRGLNTEAFF; DNA: TGTGCCAGCAGTGTGGACAGGGGATTGAACACTGAAGCTTTCTTT
size: many; J: TRBJ2-7; V: TRBV20-1; D: TRBD2; CDR3: CSGRIPGLAYEQYF; DNA: TGCAGCGGAAGAATTCCGGGACTAGCCTACGAGCAGTACTTC
size: many; J: TRBJ1-6; V: TRBV2; D: TRBD1; CDR3: CASGQGRASPLHF; DNA: TGTGCCAGCGGACAGGGAAGAGCTTCACCCCTCCACTTT
size: many; J: TRBJ1-1; V: TRBV7-3; D: TRBD1; CDR3: CASSVGTDEAFF; DNA: TGTGCCAGCAGCGTAGGGACAGATGAAGCTTTCTTT
size: many; J: TRBJ2-5; V: TRBV6-2/TRBV6-3; D: TRBD2; CDR3: CAAWGGEKKETQYF; DNA: TGTGCCGCCTGGGGAGGGGAGAAGAAAGAGACCCAGTACTTC
size: -; J: TRBJ1-1; V: TRBV6-2/TRBV6-3; D: -; CDR3: CASRSTTGTEAFF; DNA: TGTGCCAGCAGATCCACCACAGGCACTGAAGCTTTCTTT
size: -; J: TRBJ2-2; V: TRBV12-3/TRBV12-4; D: TRBD1; CDR3: CASTPTGERGTGELFF; DNA: TGTGCCAGCACCCCAACAGGGGAGCGTGGCACCGGGGAGCTGTTTTTT
size: many; J: TRBJ2-5; V: TRBV12-3/TRBV12-4; D: -; CDR3: CASSFAGAQETQYF; DNA: TGTGCCAGCAGTTTCGCGGGGGCCCAAGAGACCCAGTACTTC